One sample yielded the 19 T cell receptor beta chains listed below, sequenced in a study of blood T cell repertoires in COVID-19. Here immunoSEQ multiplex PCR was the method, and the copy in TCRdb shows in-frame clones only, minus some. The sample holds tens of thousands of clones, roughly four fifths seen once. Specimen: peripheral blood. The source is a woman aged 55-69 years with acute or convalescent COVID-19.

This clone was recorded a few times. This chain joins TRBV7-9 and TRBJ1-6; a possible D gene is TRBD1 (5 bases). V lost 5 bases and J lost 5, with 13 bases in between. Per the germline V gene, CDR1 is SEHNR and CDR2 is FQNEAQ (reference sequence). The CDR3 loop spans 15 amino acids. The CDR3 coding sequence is TGTGCCAGCAGCCCCGGCGGGACCGATAATTCACCCCTCCACTTT. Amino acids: CASSPGGTDNSPLHF.

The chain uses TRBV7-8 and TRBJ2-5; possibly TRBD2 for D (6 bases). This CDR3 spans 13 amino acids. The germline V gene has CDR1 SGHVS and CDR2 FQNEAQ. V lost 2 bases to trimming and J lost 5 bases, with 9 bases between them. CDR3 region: CASSLSGRETQYF. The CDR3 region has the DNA TGTGCCAGCAGCTTAAGTGGGAGGGAGACCCAGTACTTC.

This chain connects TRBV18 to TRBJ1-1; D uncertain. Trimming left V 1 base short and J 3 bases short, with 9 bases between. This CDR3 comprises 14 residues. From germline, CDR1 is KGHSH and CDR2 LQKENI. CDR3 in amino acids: CASSPLGKDTEAFF. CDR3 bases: TGTGCCAGCTCACCACTCGGGAAGGACACTGAAGCTTTCTTT.

The CDR3 loop reads CASSLRTGGGNQPQHF. The CDR3 nucleotides are TGTGCCAGCAGCCTCCGGACAGGGGGCGGCAATCAGCCCCAGCATTTT. The V and J genes are TRBV21-1 and TRBJ1-5; TRBD1 reflects the table's D call only, with no check against the DNA. TRBV21-1 is listed as a pseudogene. The length of the CDR3 is 16 residues.

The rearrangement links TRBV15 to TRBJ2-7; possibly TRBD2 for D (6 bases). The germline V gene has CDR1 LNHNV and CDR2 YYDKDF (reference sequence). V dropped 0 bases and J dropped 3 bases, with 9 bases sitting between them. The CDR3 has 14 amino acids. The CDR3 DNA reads TGTGCCACCAGCAGAGATCGGGGGAACTACGAGCAGTACTTC. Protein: CATSRDRGNYEQYF.

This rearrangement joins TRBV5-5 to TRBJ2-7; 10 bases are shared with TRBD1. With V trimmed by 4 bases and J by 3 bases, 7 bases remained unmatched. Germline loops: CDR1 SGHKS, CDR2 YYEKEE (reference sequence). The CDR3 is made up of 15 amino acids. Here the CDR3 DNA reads TGTGCCAGCAGCCGTCGGGACAGGGGACACTACGAGCAGTACTTC. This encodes CASSRRDRGHYEQYF.

CDR3: CASGTSGRAQYF. CDR3 nucleotide sequence: TGTGCCAGCGGGACTAGCGGGAGGGCCCAGTATTTT. The V and J genes are TRBV12-3 or TRBV12-4 and TRBJ2-3, with TRBD2 matching 16 bases. This CDR3 region has 12 residues. After removal of 8 bases from V and 12 bases from J, the junction contained 2 bases not matched to a gene.

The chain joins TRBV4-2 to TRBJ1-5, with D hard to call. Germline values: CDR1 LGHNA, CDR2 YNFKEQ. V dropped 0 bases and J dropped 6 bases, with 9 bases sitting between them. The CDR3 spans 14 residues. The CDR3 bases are TGTGCCAGCAGCCAAGAGGGGAGGGCTCAGCCCCAGCATTTT. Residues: CASSQEGRAQPQHF.

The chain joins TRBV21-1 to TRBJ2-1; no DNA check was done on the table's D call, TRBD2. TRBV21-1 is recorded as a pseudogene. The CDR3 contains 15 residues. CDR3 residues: CASSKGNLAPSEQFF. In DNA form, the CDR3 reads TGTGCCAGCAGCAAAGGTAACCTAGCCCCCAGTGAGCAGTTCTTC.

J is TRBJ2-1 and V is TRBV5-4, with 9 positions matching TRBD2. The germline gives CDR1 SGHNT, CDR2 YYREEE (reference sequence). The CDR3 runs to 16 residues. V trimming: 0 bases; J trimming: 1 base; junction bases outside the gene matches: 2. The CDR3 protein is CASSLAAGGSYNEQFF. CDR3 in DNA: TGTGCCAGCAGCTTGGCCGCGGGGGGGTCCTACAATGAGCAGTTCTTC.

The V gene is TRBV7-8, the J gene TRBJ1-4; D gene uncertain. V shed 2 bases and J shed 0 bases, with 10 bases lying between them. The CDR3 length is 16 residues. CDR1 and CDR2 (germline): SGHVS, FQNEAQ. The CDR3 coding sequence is TGTGCCAGCAGCTTAAGGCCGGGAGCAACTAATGAAAAACTGTTTTTT. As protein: CASSLRPGATNEKLFF. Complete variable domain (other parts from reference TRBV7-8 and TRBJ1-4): GAGVSQSPRYKVAKRGQDVALRCDPISGHVSLFWYQQALGQGPEFLTYFQNEAQLDKSGLPSDRFFAERPEGSVSTLKIQRTQQEDSAVYLCASSLRPGATNEKLFFGSGTQLSVL.

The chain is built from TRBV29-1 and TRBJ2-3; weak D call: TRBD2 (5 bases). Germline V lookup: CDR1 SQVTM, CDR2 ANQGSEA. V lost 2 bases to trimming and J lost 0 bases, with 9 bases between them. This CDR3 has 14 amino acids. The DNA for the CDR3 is TGCAGCGTTGAATCCGCGGGTAGCACAGATACGCAGTATTTT. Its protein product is CSVESAGSTDTQYF.

The DNA for the CDR3 is TGTGCCAGCAGTCTCAGGGATGGCCGTTCACCCCTCCACTTT. This codes for CASSLRDGRSPLHF. The chain recombines TRBV7-9 with TRBJ1-6, with D perhaps matching TRBD1 (5 bases). V lost 6 bases, J lost 9 bases, and 15 bases lay in between. The CDR3 length is 14 residues. CDR1 and CDR2 from the germline V gene are SEHNR and FQNEAQ (reference sequence).

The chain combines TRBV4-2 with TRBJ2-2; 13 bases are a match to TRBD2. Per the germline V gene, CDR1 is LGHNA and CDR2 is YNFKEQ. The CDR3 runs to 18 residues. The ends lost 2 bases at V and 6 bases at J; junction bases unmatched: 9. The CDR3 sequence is CASSQTAIGLAGAGELFF. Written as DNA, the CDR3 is TGTGCCAGCAGCCAAACCGCCATCGGACTAGCGGGGGCCGGGGAGCTGTTTTTT.

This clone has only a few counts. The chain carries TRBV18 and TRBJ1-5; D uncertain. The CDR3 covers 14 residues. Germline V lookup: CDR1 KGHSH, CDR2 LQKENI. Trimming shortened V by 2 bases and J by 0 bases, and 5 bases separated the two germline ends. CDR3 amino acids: CASSPVSSNQPQHF. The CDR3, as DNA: TGTGCCAGCTCACCAGTATCTAGCAATCAGCCCCAGCATTTT.

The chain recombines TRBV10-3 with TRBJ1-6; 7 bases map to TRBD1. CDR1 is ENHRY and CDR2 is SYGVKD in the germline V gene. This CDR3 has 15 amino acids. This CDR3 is CAIGSNTGVNSPLHF. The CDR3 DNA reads TGTGCTATTGGGAGCAATACAGGGGTAAATTCACCCCTCCACTTT.

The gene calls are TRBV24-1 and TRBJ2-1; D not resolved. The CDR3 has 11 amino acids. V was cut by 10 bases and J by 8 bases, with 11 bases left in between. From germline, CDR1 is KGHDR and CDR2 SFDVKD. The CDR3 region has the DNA TGTGCCACTCAGACTGTCGATGAGCAGTTCTTC. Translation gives CATQTVDEQFF.

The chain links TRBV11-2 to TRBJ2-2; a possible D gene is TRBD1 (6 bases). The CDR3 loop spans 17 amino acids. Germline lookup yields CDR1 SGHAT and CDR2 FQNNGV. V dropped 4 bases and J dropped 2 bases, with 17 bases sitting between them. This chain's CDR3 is CASSWGLTGVNTGELFF. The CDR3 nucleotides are TGTGCCAGCAGCTGGGGGCTCACCGGGGTAAACACCGGGGAGCTGTTTTTT.

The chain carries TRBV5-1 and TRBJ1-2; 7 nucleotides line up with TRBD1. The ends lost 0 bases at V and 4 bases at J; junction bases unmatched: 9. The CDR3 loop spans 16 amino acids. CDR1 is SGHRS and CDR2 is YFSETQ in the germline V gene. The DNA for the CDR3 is TGCGCCAGCAGCTTGGAGGAGGGACAGTTCTCCTATGGCTACACCTTC. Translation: CASSLEEGQFSYGYTF. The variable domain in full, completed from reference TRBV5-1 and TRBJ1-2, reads KAGVTQTPRYLIKTRGQQVTLSCSPISGHRSVSWYQQTPGQGLQFLFEYFSETQRNKGNFPGRFSGRQFSNSRSEMNVSTLELGDSALYLCASSLEEGQFSYGYTFGSGTRLTVV.